This TCR beta chain was documented in a study of cytomegalovirus exposure and HLA in healthy donors. Study findings and constraints: A later analysis reportedly found that, within productive TCRs, an Asian-associated ancestry cluster had fewer N-insertions than the mean observed across the roughly 630 donors.

Comment on this clone: Its antigen is as yet unknown.

In the PCR, 60 Vbeta and 13 Jbeta primers were used. The data were produced by immunoSEQ multiplex PCR, yet TCRdb's version contains in-frame clones alone and is incomplete. The data include 50,000 or so clones; the top ten clones carry under 10%. Germline loops: CDR1 MNHNS, CDR2 SASEGT. The CDR3 consists of 12 residues. V lost 5 bases, J lost 10 bases, and 14 bases lay in between. This TCR came from a man in his fifties or sixties in good health and CMV-seropositive. The chain has TRBV6-1 and TRBJ1-1; a weak D match, TRBD1 (6 bases). Sequencing was carried out using PBMCs. CDR3 DNA sequence: TGTGCCAGCAGTTTGAGGGCGACAGGAGCTTTCTTT. Its protein is CASSLRATGAFF.